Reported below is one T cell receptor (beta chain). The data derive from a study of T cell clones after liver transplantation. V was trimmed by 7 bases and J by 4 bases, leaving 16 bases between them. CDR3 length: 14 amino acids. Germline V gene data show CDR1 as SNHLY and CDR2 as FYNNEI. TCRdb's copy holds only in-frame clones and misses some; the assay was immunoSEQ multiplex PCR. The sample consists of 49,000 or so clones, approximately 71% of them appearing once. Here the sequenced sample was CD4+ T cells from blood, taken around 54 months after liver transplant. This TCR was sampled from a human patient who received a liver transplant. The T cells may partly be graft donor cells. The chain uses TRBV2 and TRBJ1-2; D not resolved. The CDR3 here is CASTSLGRSYGYTF. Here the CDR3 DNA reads TGTGCCAGCACTTCTCTCGGGCGGAGCTATGGCTACACCTTC.